This entry features one TCR beta chain sequence. As yet, its antigen is unknown. The CDR3 contains 16 residues. V was trimmed by 1 base and J by 5 bases, leaving 14 bases between them. The germline CDR1 and CDR2 sequences are SGHAT and FQNNGV. The sample originates from a study of T cell responses to AZD1222 COVID-19 vaccine. Whole-study findings and limits: Across the whole spike, CD4 TCRs peaked at regions 160-218 and 743-854. After the peak T cell response, and only then, were repertoires sampled. Nearly half of spike-specific TCRs reportedly target unmutated variant regions.

Data came from immunoSEQ multiplex PCR; TCRdb stores just in-frame clones and leaves some out. This repertoire shows 130,000 or so clones, approximately 86% found once; its top ten account for about 3%. The specimen was peripheral blood, collected 28 days after the second AZD1222 dose. The sequence derives from an adult who received the AZD1222 COVID-19 vaccine. The rearrangement links TRBV11-2 to TRBJ2-2; D not certain. Here the CDR3 reads CASSLGGLRVTGELFF. As DNA, the CDR3 is TGTGCCAGCAGCTTAGGCGGATTAAGGGTAACCGGGGAGCTGTTTTTT.